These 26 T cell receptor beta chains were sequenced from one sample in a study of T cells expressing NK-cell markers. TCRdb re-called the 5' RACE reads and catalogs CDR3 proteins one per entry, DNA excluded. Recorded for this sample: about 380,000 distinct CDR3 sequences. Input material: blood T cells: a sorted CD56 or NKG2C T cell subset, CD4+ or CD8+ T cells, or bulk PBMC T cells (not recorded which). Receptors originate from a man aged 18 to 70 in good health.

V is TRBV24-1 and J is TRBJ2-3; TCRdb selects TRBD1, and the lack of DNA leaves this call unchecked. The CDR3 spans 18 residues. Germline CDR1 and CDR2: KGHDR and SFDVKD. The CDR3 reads CATSDFGDGQPLTDTQYF.

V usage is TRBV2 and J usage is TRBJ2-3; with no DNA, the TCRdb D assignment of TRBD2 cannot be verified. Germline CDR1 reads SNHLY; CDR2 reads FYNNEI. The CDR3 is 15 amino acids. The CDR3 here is CASSAGLAGGPSQYF.

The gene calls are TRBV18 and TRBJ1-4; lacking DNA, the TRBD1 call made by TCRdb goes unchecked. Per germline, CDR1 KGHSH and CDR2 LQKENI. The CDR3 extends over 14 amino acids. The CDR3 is CASSPSRGNEKLFF. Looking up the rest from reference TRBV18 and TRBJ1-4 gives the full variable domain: NAGVMQNPRHLVRRRGQEARLRCSPMKGHSHVYWYRQLPEEGLKFMVYLQKENIIDESGMPKERFSAEFPKEGPSILRIQQVVRGDSAAYFCASSPSRGNEKLFFGSGTQLSVL.

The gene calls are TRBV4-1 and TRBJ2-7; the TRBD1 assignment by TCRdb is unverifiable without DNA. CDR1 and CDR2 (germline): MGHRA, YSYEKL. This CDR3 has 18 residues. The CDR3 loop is CASSQVGGRDTGSYEQYF.

The chain's CDR3 is CATRTGAGELFF. This chain joins TRBV24-1 and TRBJ2-2; the D call from TCRdb, TRBD1, cannot be confirmed without DNA. From germline, CDR1 is KGHDR and CDR2 SFDVKD. CDR3 length: 12 amino acids.

The CDR3 is CASMTSGANVLTF. V usage is TRBV9 and J usage is TRBJ2-6. CDR1 and CDR2 (germline): SGDLS, YYNGEE. CDR3 size: 13 residues.

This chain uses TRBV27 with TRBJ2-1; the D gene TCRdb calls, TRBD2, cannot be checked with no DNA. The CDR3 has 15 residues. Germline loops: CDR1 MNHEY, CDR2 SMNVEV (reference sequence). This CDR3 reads CASSLTSGIYNEQFF.

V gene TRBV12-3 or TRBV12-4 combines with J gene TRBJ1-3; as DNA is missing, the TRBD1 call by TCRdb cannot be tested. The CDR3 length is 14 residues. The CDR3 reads CASSFVPTVNTIYF.

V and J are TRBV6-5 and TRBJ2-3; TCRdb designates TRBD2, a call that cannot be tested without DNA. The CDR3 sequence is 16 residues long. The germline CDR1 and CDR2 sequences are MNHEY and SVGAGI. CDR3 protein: CASSYGGGTSTDTQYF.

The CDR3 spells CAISDPGQVNYGYTF. This rearrangement joins TRBV10-3 to TRBJ1-2; without DNA, the TCRdb call of TRBD1 cannot be checked. The CDR3 runs 15 residues. Germline loops: CDR1 ENHRY, CDR2 SYGVKD.

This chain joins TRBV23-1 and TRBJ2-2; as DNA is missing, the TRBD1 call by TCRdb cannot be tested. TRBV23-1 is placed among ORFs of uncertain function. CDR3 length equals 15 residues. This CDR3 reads CASSHFGHSTGELFF.

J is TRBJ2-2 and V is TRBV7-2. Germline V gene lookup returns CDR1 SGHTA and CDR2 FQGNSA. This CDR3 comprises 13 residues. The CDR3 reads CASNFGSTGELFF.

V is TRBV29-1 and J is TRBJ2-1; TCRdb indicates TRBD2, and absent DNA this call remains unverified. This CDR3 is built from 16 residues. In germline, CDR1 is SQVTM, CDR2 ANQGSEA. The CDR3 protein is CSVDGTGTSMSHEQFF.

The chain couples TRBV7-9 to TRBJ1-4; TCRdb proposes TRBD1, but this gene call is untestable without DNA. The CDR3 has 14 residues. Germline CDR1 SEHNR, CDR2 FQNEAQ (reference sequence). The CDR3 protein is CASSPDRVNEKLFF.

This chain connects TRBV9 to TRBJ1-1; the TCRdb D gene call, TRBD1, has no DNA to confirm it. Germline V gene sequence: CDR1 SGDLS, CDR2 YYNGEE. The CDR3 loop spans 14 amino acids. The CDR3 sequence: CASSSHAGGSEAFF.

This CDR3 reads CASSTGFLDTQYF. V usage is TRBV11-3 and J usage is TRBJ2-3; TCRdb reports TRBD1, a call that lacks DNA to check it against. Germline CDR1 reads SGHNT; CDR2 reads YENEEA. This CDR3 has 13 amino acids.

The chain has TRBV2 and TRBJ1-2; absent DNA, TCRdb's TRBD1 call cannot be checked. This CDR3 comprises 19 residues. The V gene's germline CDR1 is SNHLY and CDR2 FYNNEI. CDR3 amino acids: CASSKRQGEGPSQNYGYTF.

This chain's CDR3 is CASSRIPPGTISGANVLTF. The chain carries TRBV4-1 and TRBJ2-6; TCRdb's D call, TRBD1, is unchecked because there is no DNA. CDR3 length: 19 residues. Germline assignment: CDR1 MGHRA and CDR2 YSYEKL.

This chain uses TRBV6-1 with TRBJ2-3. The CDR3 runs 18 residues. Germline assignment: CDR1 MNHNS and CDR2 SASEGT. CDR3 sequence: CASSPSLRAVTSTDTQYF.

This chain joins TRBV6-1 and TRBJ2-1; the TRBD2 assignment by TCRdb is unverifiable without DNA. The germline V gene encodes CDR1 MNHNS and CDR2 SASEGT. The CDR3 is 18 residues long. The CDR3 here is CASSEAKTGGLVYNEQFF.

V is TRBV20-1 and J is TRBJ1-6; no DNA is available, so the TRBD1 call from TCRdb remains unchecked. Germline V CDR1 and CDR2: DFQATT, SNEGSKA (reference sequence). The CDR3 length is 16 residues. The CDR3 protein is CSARLGGPRPNSPLHF.

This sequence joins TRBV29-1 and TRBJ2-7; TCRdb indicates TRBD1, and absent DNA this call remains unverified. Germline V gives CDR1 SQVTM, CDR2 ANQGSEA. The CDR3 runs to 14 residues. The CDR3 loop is CSALRDREGYEQYF.

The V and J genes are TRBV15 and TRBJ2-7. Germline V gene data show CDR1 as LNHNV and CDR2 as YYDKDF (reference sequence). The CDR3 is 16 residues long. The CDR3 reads CATSREGAQSPYEQYF.

CDR3 in amino acids: CASSLTRSYEQYF. The gene calls are TRBV7-2 and TRBJ2-7. Germline values: CDR1 SGHTA, CDR2 FQGNSA. CDR3 length: 13 residues. The entire variable domain, with the rest obtained from reference TRBV7-2 and TRBJ2-7, is as follows: GAGVSQSPSNKVTEKGKDVELRCDPISGHTALYWYRQSLGQGLEFLIYFQGNSAPDKSGLPSDRFSAERTGGSVSTLTIQRTQQEDSAVYLCASSLTRSYEQYFGPGTRLTVT.

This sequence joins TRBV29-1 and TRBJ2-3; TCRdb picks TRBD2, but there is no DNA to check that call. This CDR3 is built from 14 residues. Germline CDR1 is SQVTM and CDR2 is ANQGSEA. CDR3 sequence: CSVAGGGGTDTQYF.

The CDR3 loop is CASSLSGVAKNIQYF. The chain is built from TRBV27 and TRBJ2-4. This CDR3 is built from 15 residues. Germline assignment: CDR1 MNHEY and CDR2 SMNVEV (reference sequence).